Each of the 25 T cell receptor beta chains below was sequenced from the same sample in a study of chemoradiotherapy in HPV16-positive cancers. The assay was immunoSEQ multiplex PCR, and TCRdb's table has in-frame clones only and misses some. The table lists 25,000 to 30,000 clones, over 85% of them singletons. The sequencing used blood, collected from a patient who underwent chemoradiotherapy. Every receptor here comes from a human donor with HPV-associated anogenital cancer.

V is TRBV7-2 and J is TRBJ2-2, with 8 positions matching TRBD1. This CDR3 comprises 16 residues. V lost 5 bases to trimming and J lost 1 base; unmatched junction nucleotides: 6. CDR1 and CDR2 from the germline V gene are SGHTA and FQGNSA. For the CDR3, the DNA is TGTGCCAGCAGCGCGAGGACAGGGCTGAACACCGGGGAGCTGTTTTTT. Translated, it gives CASSARTGLNTGELFF.

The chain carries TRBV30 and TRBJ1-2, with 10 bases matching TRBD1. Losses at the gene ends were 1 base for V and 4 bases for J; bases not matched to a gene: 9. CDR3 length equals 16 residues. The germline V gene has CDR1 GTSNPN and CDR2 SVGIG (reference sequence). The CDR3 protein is CAWSGTGGIGTYGYTF. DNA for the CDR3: TGTGCCTGGAGTGGGACAGGGGGTATCGGGACCTATGGCTACACCTTC.

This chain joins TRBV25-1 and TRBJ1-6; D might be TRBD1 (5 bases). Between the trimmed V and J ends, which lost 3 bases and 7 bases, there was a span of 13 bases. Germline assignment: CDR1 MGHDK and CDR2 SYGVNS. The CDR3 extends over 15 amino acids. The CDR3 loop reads CASSDEGSPNSPLHF. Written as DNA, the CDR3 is TGTGCCAGCAGTGATGAGGGGTCTCCCAATTCACCCCTCCACTTT.

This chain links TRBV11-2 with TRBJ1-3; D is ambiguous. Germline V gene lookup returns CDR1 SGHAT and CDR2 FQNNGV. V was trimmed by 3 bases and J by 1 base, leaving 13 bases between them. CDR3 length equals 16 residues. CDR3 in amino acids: CASSLELRGSGNTIYF. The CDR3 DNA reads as TGTGCCAGCAGCTTGGAATTACGGGGTTCTGGAAACACCATATATTTT.

The DNA for the CDR3 is TGTGCCAGCAGCGTAGAGATAGCGGGAGTAGGTGAGCAGTTCTTC. This gives the protein CASSVEIAGVGEQFF. The chain recombines TRBV9 with TRBJ2-1; the match to TRBD2 covers 9 bases. The germline V gene encodes CDR1 SGDLS and CDR2 YYNGEE. V was clipped by 0 bases and J by 9 bases; unmatched bases: 7. The CDR3 sequence is 15 residues long. Complete variable domain (other parts from reference TRBV9 and TRBJ2-1): DSGVTQTPKHLITATGQRVTLRCSPRSGDLSVYWYQQSLDQGLQFLIQYYNGEERAKGNILERFSAQQFPDLHSELNLSSLELGDSALYFCASSVEIAGVGEQFFGPGTRLTVL.

The CDR3: CASSYSGTGDEKLFF. In DNA, the CDR3 is TGCGCCAGCAGCTACTCCGGGACAGGGGACGAAAAACTGTTTTTT. V gene TRBV5-1 combines with J gene TRBJ1-4; 10 bases map to TRBD1. Trimming at V came to 3 bases and at J to 8 bases, leaving 7 bases not matched to a gene. In germline, CDR1 is SGHRS, CDR2 YFSETQ. CDR3 length: 15 residues.

CDR3 loop: CASKTGVITDTQYF. In nucleotides, the CDR3 is TGCGCCAGCAAGACAGGGGTTATCACAGATACGCAGTATTTT. The chain joins TRBV5-1 to TRBJ2-3, with 8 bases matching TRBD1. V lost 6 bases, J lost 2 bases, and 5 bases stayed unmatched. Germline CDR1 is SGHRS and CDR2 is YFSETQ. The CDR3 consists of 14 residues.

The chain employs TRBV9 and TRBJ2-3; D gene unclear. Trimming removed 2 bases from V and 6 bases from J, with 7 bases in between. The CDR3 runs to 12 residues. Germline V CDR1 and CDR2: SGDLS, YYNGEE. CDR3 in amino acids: CASSVNGDTQYF. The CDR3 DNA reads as TGTGCCAGCAGCGTTAACGGGGATACGCAGTATTTT. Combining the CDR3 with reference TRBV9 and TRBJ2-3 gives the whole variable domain DSGVTQTPKHLITATGQRVTLRCSPRSGDLSVYWYQQSLDQGLQFLIQYYNGEERAKGNILERFSAQQFPDLHSELNLSSLELGDSALYFCASSVNGDTQYFGPGTRLTVL.

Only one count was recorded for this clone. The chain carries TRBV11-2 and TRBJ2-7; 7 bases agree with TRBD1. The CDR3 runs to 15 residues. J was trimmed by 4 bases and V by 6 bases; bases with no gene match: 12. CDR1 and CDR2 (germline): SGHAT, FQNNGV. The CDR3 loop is CASSRLAGGRYEQYF. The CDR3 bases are TGTGCCAGCAGTCGACTGGCAGGGGGAAGATACGAGCAGTACTTC.

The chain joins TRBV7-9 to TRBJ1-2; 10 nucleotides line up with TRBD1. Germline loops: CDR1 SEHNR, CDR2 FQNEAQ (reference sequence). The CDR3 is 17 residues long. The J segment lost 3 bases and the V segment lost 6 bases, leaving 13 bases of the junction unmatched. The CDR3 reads CASRPRDRGPKDYGYTF. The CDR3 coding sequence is TGTGCCAGCAGGCCCCGGGACAGGGGACCCAAAGACTATGGCTACACCTTC.

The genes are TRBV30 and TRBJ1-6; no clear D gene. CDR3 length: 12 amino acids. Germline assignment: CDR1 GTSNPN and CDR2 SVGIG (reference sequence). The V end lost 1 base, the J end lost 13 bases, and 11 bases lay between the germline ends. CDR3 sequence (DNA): TGTGCCTGGAGTGGTGGGTCCTCGCCCCTCCACTTT. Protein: CAWSGGSSPLHF.

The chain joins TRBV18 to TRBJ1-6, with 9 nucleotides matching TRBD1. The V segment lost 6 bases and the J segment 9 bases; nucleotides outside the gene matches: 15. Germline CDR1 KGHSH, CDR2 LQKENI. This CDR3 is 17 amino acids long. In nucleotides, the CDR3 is TGTGCCAGCTCCCTGACCGTAGACAGGGGGGACGCTTCACCCCTCCACTTT. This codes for CASSLTVDRGDASPLHF.

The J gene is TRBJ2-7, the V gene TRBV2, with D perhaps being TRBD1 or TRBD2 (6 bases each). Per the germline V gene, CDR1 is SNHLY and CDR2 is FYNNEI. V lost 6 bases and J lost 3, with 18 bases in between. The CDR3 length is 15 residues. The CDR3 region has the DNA TGTGCCAGCAGGGTGAATTCGGGGGCGAGCTACGAGCAGTACTTC. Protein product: CASRVNSGASYEQYF.

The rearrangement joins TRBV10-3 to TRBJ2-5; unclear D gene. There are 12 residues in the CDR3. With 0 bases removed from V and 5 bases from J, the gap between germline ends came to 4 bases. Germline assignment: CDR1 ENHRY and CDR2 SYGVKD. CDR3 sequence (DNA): TGTGCCATCAGTGAGTCAGGGGAGACCCAGTACTTC. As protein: CAISESGETQYF.

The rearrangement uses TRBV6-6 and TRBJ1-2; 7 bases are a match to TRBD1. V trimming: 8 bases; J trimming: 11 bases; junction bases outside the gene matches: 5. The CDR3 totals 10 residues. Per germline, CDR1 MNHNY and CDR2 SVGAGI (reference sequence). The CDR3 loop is CASSGGQYTF. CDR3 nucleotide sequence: TGTGCCAGCTCAGGGGGGCAGTACACCTTC.

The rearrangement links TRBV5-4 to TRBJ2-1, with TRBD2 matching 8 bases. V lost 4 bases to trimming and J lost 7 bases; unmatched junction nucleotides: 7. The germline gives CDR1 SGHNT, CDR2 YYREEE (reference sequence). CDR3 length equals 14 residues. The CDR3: CASSEGLAGNEQFF. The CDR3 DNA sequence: TGTGCCAGCAGCGAAGGACTAGCAGGGAATGAGCAGTTCTTC.

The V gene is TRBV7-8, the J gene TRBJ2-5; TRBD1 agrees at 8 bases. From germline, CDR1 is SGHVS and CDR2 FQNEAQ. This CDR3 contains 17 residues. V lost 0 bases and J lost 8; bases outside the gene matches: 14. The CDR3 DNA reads TGTGCCAGCAGCTTAGCATCATTAAGGACAGGGAAAGGTACCCAGTACTTC. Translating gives CASSLASLRTGKGTQYF.

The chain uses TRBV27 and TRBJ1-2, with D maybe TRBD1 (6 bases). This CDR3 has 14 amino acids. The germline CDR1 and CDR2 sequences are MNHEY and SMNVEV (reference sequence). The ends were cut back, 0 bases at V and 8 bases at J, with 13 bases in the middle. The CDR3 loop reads CASSLSLGAEGYTF. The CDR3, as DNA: TGTGCCAGCAGTTTATCGCTGGGGGCGGAGGGCTACACCTTC.

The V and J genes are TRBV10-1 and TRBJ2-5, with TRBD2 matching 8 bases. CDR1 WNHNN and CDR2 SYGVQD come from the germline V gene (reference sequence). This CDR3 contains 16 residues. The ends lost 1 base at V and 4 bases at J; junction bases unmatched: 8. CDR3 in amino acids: CASSEFPAGDGETQYF. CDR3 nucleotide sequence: TGCGCCAGCAGTGAGTTCCCAGCGGGAGATGGAGAGACCCAGTACTTC.

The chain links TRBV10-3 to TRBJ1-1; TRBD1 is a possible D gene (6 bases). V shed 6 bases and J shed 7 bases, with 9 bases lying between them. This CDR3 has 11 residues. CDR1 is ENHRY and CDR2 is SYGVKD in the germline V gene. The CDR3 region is CAISLQGEAFF. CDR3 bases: TGTGCCATCAGCCTACAGGGTGAAGCTTTCTTT.

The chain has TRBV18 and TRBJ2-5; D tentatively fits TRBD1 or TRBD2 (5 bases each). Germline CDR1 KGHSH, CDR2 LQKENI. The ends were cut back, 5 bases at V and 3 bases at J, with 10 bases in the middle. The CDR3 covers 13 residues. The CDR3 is CASSGTAKETQYF. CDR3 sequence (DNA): TGTGCCAGCTCAGGGACGGCAAAAGAGACCCAGTACTTC.

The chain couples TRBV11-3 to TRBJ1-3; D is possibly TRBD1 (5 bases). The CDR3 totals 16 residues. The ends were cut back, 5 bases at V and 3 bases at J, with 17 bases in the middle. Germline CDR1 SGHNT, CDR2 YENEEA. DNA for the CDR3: TGTGCCAGCAGCCGCTATTCAGGGAGGATTGGAAACACCATATATTTT. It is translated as CASSRYSGRIGNTIYF.

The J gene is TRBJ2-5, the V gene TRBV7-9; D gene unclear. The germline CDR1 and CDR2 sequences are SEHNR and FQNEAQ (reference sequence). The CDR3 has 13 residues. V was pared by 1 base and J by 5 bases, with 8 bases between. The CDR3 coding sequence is TGTGCCAGCAGCTTAGGGCGCCGGGAGACCCAGTACTTC. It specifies CASSLGRRETQYF.

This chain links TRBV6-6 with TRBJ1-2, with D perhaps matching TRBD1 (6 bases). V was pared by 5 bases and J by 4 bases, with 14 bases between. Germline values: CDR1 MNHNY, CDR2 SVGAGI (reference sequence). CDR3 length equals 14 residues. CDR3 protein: CASSRQESAYGYTF. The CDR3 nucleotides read TGTGCCAGCAGTCGACAGGAATCGGCCTATGGCTACACCTTC.

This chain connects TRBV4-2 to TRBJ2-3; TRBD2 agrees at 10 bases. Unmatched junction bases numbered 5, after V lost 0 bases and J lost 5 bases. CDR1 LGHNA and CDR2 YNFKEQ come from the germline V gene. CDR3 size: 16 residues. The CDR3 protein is CASSQDKRGGRDTQYF. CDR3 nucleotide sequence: TGTGCCAGCAGCCAAGATAAGCGGGGGGGTAGAGATACGCAGTATTTT.